This T cell receptor (beta chain) was sequenced for a study of cytomegalovirus exposure and HLA in healthy donors. The CDR3 extends over 14 amino acids. With 1 base removed from V and 4 bases from J, the gap between germline ends came to 8 bases. CDR1 SNHLY and CDR2 FYNNEI come from the germline V gene. Study-wide results and limits: A later analysis, which compared TCR beta chains of equal frequency, found the HLA-associated ones more clonally expanded. Several top significant clusters appeared, in a later analysis, to be linked to common viral pathogens. Highest at DRB1 and lowest at HLA-C, TCR association rates differed among HLA loci in a later analysis.

Concerning this clone: As yet, its antigen is unknown.

With 60 Vbeta and 13 Jbeta primers, the PCR was carried out. Repertoires were generated with immunoSEQ multiplex PCR, while TCRdb's copy carries only in-frame clones and drops some. The sample includes 110,000 or so clones, 60% to 80% of them seen just once. The rearrangement links TRBV2 to TRBJ1-5, with unresolved D. The material sequenced was PBMCs. The TCR sequence derives from a man aged 50 or older in good health and CMV-seropositive. CDR3 coding DNA: TGTGCCAGCAGTGAAGGGCTGCCGAATCAGCCCCAGCATTTT. Its translation is CASSEGLPNQPQHF.